Listed below are T cell receptor beta chains from one sample, sequenced in a study of cytomegalovirus exposure and HLA in healthy donors. Clones were read by immunoSEQ multiplex PCR, and TCRdb kept only the in-frame ones, dropping some. The data show 150,000 to 200,000 clones, around 81% seen once. Sequencing was performed on PBMCs. The receptors shown here come from a man between 18 and 35 years old in good health and CMV-seronegative. Each CDR3 is given with its conserved first and last residue. D genes are given only for firm matches.

TRBJ2-7 | . | TRBV15 | TGTGCCACCAGCAGAGGTAGCAGCTCCTACGAGCAGTACTTC | CATSRGSSSYEQYF
TRBJ2-7 | . | TRBV5-6 | TGTGCCAGCAGCTTGCTGTACTACGAGCAGTACTTC | CASSLLYYEQYF
TRBJ2-2 | TRBD1 | TRBV5-4 | TGTGCCAGCTGTCAGGGGGCGCCCATAGGGAACACCGGGGAGCTGTTTTTT | CASCQGAPIGNTGELFF
TRBJ2-7 | . | TRBV30 | TGTGCCTGGAGCGGCCTCTGGGGGGGGCAGGAAATCTACGAGCAGTACTTC | CAWSGLWGGQEIYEQYF
TRBJ2-3 | . | TRBV5-1 | TGCGCCAGCAGCTTGGGTTCAGCAGATACGCAGTATTTT | CASSLGSADTQYF
TRBJ1-1 | . | TRBV6-4 | TGTGCCAGCAGTGAATCCAGGGGAACTGAAGCTTTCTTT | CASSESRGTEAFF
TRBJ2-7 | TRBD1 | TRBV2 | TGTGCCAGCGCTTACCGGGACAGGGGCTACGAGCAGTACTTC | CASAYRDRGYEQYF
TRBJ2-1 | TRBD2 | TRBV4-3 | TGCGCCAGCAGCCAAGATGTGGCGGGGGTCTACAATGAGCAGTTCTTC | CASSQDVAGVYNEQFF
TRBJ1-6 | TRBD1 | TRBV27 | TGTGCCAGCAGTGCAGGGACAGGGGTTTCGTCACCCCTCCACTTT | CASSAGTGVSSPLHF
TRBJ2-3 | . | TRBV2 | TGTGCCAGCAGCCCCACCCCCGGAGATACGCAGTATTTT | CASSPTPGDTQYF